This T cell receptor (beta chain) emerged from a study of cytomegalovirus exposure and HLA in healthy donors. Study-wide results and limits: Presence/absence analyses supposed approximately even sequencing depth among donors. What was likely a sequencing artifact was a cluster of highly shared sequence variants.

On this clone: The antigen remains undetermined.

The length of the CDR3 is 15 residues. CDR1 and CDR2 from the germline V gene are SGHDN and FVKESK. The V end lost 4 bases, the J end lost 8 bases, and 18 bases lay between the germline ends. The PCR used 60 Vbeta and 13 Jbeta primers. Libraries were prepared by immunoSEQ multiplex PCR; TCRdb keeps only in-frame clonotypes and omits some of them. The table includes tens of thousands of clones, 80% detected once. Everyone who donated was a healthy bone marrow donor. This clonotype was sampled from a woman in her 50s in good health and CMV-seropositive. The material sequenced was PBMCs. The gene calls are TRBV14 and TRBJ2-1, with D possibly TRBD2 on 5 matching bases. The DNA for the CDR3 is TGTGCCAGCAGCCGCTCGACTATGAGTTTAGATGAGCAGTTCTTC. Its protein is CASSRSTMSLDEQFF.